This T cell receptor (beta chain) was profiled in a study of OX40 agonist ivuxolimab in advanced cancers. Looking at the study overall: As their treatment, patients were administered ivuxolimab, an agonistic anti-OX40 (CD134) antibody.

Study-wide results and caveats: Antigen targets of the expanded peripheral T cells went undetermined.

Worth noting for this clone: Its antigen is not known.

Produced via immunoSEQ multiplex PCR; TCRdb's table is partial and in-frame only. The sample includes 50,000 or so clones, approximately 90% of them seen just once. Looked up from germline, CDR1 is MNHEY and CDR2 is SMNVEV (reference sequence). Deletions cut 6 bases from V and 4 bases from J, with 21 bases between. The CDR3 loop spans 16 amino acids. The TCR originated in an adult with an advanced solid tumor such as melanoma, head and neck, liver or kidney cancer. The sequencing used CD4+ or CD8+ T cells sorted from blood, collected in a trial of the OX40 agonist ivuxolimab. This chain connects TRBV27 to TRBJ1-2; tentatively, D is TRBD1 (5 bases). As DNA, the CDR3 is TGTGCCAGCAGGAGTTACCGGGACCCGGCCAGCTATGGCTACACCTTC. This gives the protein CASRSYRDPASYGYTF.